This TCR beta chain was documented in a study of blood T cell repertoires in COVID-19. For the study at large: Specimens from acute and convalescent COVID-19 originated in the United States, Italy and Spain. Sample material is recorded as cDNA or gDNA derived from T cells, B-cell-depleted T cells, or PBMCs.

This clone was observed once. In the study's own analysis: Nucleated cell counts were estimated from reference gene primer amplification. The data were produced by immunoSEQ multiplex PCR, yet TCRdb's version contains in-frame clones alone and is incomplete. V and J calls and clone size are copied from that table; D and trimming were computed from the DNA. The data hold roughly 110,000 clones, with 84% observed a single time. Germline CDR1 is LNHDA and CDR2 is SQIVND (reference sequence). This CDR3 region has 14 residues. V was clipped by 11 bases and J by 6 bases; unmatched bases: 15. Sequences were obtained from peripheral blood. This receptor was taken from a woman aged 60-75 years with acute or convalescent COVID-19. The chain has TRBV19 and TRBJ2-7; 8 bases are a match to TRBD1. DNA of the CDR3: TGTGCCCCAGATATGGGACAGGTCAAAGGCGAGCAGTACTTC. Translating it yields CAPDMGQVKGEQYF.